Given below is one T cell receptor beta chain in context. This sample was included in a study of memory CD4+ T cells and cytomegalovirus serostatus. After removal of 1 base from V and 5 bases from J, the junction contained 5 bases not matched to a gene. CDR3 length: 15 residues. Germline loops: CDR1 SGHRS, CDR2 YFSETQ. How the authors handled the data: Out-of-frame sequences were removed, leaving 2 million to 2.5 million distinct TCRbeta sequences. Only in-frame clones appear in the TCRdb table, and some are missing; sequencing was by immunoSEQ multiplex PCR. D and trimming were read from the DNA, whereas the V and J calls and clone size are those reported in that table. The repertoire holds 50,000 to 55,000 clones, with around 78% as singletons. The sort gate was single viable CD3+CD4+CD8-CD45RO+ cells for memory CD4+ T cells.

This sequence joins TRBV5-1 and TRBJ2-2; 7 bases line up with TRBD1. The receptor was isolated from an adult in good health and CMV-seronegative. Sequences were obtained from memory CD4+ T cells from blood. The CDR3 coding sequence is TGCGCCAGCAGCTTGTTTTCAGGGGGTACCGGGGAGCTGTTTTTT. It codes for CASSLFSGGTGELFF.